The 8 T cell receptor beta chains reported below all come from one sample, sequenced in a study of molecular identifiers for immune sequencing clone quantification. Using its own MiXCR run on the PCR reads, TCRdb lists one record per CDR3 protein. This table holds about 32,000 distinct CDR3 sequences, approximately 20% found once. The source material was naive CD8+ T cells from blood, with Jurkat cell RNA spiked in. Sample subset: FACS-sorted CD8+CD4-CCR7+CD45RA+ naive T cells. These TCRs come from a human donor in good health. Some libraries in this study had Jurkat cell RNA spiked in.

The CDR3 DNA reads as TGTGCCAGCAGTTTTGGACTGCTATACGAGCAGTACTTC. It is translated as CASSFGLLYEQYF. V gene TRBV12-3 or TRBV12-4 combines with J gene TRBJ2-7; perhaps TRBD2 as D (5 bases). The CDR3 runs 13 residues. V was shortened by 3 bases and J by 4 bases, with 10 bases between the two germline ends.

Worth noting for this clonotype: Just one base apart from a much larger clone, this may be a read error. The gene calls are TRBV12-3 or TRBV12-4 and TRBJ2-3; D possibly uses TRBD1 or TRBD2 (6 bases each). This CDR3 has 16 amino acids. This chain's CDR3 is CASSPWVGGRTDTQCF. The CDR3 coding sequence is TGTGCCAGCAGTCCCTGGGTGGGGGGCAGGACAGATACGCAGTGTTTT.

This clonotype was seen repeatedly, ten times or more. The chain carries TRBV3-1 and TRBJ2-4, with D possibly TRBD1 on 5 matching bases. The germline CDR1 and CDR2 sequences are LGHDT and YNNKEL (reference sequence). There are 13 residues in the CDR3. Trimming left V 3 bases short and J 5 bases short, with 8 bases between. CDR3 sequence (DNA): TGTGCCAGCAGCCAGGACAATCAAAACATTCAGTACTTC. Translated, it gives CASSQDNQNIQYF.

Of note for this clonotype: A single base separates this from a much larger clone, so it may be a read error. The V call is TRBV4-3, the J call TRBJ1-1; tentative D call: TRBD1 (5 bases). CDR3 length: 12 residues. V was clipped by 4 bases and J by 11 bases, with 14 bases between them. Per germline, CDR1 LGHNA and CDR2 YSLEER. The CDR3: CASSLVGRGAFF. For the CDR3, the DNA is TGCGCCAGCAGCCTAGTAGGACGGGGCGCTTTCTTT.

Comments on this clonotype: Possible read error: a much larger clone is one base away. V usage is TRBV30 and J usage is TRBJ2-3; no clear D. From germline, CDR1 is GTSNPN and CDR2 SVGIG (reference sequence). The CDR3 length is 12 residues. Here the CDR3 DNA reads TGTGCCTTGAGTGTTAGTATAGATACGCAGTATTTT. Encoded protein: CALSVSIDTQYF.

This clonotype was counted many times. The gene calls are TRBV6-1 and TRBJ1-2; D is undetermined. Germline V gene lookup returns CDR1 MNHNS and CDR2 SASEGT. The CDR3 is 15 amino acids. Trimming removed 1 base at V and 9 bases at J, with 18 bases between. For the CDR3, the DNA is TGTGCCAGCAGTGAAGTGCCCCCGCCAGCCGATAGCTACACCTTC. Translated: CASSEVPPPADSYTF.

Within the sample, this clonotype is medium-sized. The chain links TRBV6-5 to TRBJ2-5, with TRBD1 matching 8 bases. Germline CDR1 MNHEY, CDR2 SVGAGI. With V trimmed by 5 bases and J by 4 bases, 6 bases remained unmatched. The CDR3 runs 14 residues. The CDR3 protein is CASSRQGRRETQYF. In DNA form, the CDR3 reads TGTGCCAGCAGTCGACAGGGGCGGAGAGAGACCCAGTACTTC.

This clonotype was seen a few times. The chain has TRBV5-5 and TRBJ2-2; either TRBD1 or TRBD2 may supply D (5 bases each). Germline V gene sequence: CDR1 SGHKS, CDR2 YYEKEE (reference sequence). This CDR3 spans 15 amino acids. V was clipped by 2 bases and J by 5 bases, with 13 bases between them. CDR3 in DNA: TGTGCCAGCAGCTTTGGGCAGGGAGTAACCGGGGAGCTGTTTTTT. Translated, it gives CASSFGQGVTGELFF.